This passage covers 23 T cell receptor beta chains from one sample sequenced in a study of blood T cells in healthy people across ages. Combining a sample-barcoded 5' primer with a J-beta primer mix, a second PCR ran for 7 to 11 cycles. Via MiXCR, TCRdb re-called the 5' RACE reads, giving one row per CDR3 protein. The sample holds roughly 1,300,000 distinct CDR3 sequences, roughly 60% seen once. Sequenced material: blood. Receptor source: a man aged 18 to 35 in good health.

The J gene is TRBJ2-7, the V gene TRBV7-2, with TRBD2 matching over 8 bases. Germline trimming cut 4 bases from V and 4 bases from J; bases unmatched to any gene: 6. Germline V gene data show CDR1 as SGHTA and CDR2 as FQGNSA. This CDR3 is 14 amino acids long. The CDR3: CASSSRREGYEQYF. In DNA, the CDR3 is TGTGCCAGCAGCTCGCGACGGGAGGGATACGAGCAGTACTTC.

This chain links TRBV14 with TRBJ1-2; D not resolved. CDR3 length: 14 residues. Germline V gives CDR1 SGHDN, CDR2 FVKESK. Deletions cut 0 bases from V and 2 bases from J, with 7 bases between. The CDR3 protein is CASSQDMGNYGYTF. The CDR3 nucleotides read TGTGCCAGCAGCCAAGATATGGGGAACTATGGCTACACCTTC. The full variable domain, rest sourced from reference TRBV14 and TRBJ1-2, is EAGVTQFPSHSVIEKGQTVTLRCDPISGHDNLYWYRRVMGKEIKFLLHFVKESKQDESGMPNNRFLAERTGGTYSTLKVQPAELEDSGVYFCASSQDMGNYGYTFGSGTRLTVV.

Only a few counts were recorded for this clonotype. The CDR3 coding sequence is TGTGCCAGCAGCTTTATGGACGGGGTTGAGCCCCAGTACTTC. Translated: CASSFMDGVEPQYF. The J gene is TRBJ2-5, the V gene TRBV7-9, with D possibly TRBD2 on 5 matching bases. V was trimmed by 3 bases and J by 9 bases, leaving 17 bases between them. This CDR3 region has 14 residues. Germline CDR1 and CDR2: SEHNR and FQNEAQ (reference sequence).

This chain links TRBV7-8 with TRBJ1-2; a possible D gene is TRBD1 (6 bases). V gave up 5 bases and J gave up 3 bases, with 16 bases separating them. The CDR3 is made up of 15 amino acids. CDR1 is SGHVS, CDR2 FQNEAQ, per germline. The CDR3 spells CASSPGAAGDYGYTF. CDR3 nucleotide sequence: TGTGCCAGCAGCCCGGGGGCGGCGGGGGACTATGGCTACACCTTC.

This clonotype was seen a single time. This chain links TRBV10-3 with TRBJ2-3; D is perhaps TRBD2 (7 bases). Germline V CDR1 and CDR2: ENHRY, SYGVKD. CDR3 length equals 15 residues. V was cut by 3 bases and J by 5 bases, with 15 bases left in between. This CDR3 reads CAISDGGGREDTQYF. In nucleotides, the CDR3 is TGTGCCATCAGTGACGGGGGCGGGAGAGAAGATACGCAGTATTTT.

The CDR3 region is CASTPDSQKEAFF. CDR3 nucleotide sequence: TGTGCCAGCACCCCGGATTCGCAGAAGGAAGCTTTCTTT. The chain has TRBV9 and TRBJ1-1; D is undetermined. The CDR3 runs to 13 residues. CDR1 and CDR2 (germline): SGDLS, YYNGEE. Trimming took off 6 bases at V and 8 bases at J, with 17 bases between the two ends.

CDR3 nucleotides: TGTGCCAGCAGTTACTCCCTGCAGGGGGCCAGGCATGGCTACACCTTC. Protein: CASSYSLQGARHGYTF. This chain joins TRBV6-5 and TRBJ1-2; 8 bases are shared with TRBD1. The germline CDR1 and CDR2 sequences are MNHEY and SVGAGI. With 0 bases clipped from V and 6 bases from J, the junction kept 9 bases outside the gene matches. CDR3 length: 16 residues.

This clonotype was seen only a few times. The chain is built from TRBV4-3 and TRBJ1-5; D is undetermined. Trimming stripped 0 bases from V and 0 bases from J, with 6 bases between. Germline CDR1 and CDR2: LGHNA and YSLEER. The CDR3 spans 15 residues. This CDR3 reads CASSQDGDSNQPQHF. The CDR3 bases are TGCGCCAGCAGCCAAGATGGGGATAGCAATCAGCCCCAGCATTTT.

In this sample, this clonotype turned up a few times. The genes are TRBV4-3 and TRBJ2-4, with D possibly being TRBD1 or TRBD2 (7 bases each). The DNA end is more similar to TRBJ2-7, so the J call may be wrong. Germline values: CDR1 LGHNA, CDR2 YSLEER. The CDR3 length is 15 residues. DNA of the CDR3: TGCGCCAGCAGCCAGGCACCAGGGGGGGCCTACGAGCAGTACTTC. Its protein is CASSQAPGGAYEQYF.

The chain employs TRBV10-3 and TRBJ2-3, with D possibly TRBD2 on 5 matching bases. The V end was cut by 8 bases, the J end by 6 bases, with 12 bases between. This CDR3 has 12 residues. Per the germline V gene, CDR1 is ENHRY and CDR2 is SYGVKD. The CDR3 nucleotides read TGTGCCATCGGACTTTTATCGGATACGCAGTATTTT. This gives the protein CAIGLLSDTQYF.

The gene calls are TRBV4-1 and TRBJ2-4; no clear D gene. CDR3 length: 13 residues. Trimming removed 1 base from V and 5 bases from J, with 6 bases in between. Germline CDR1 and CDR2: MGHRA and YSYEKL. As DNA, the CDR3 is TGCGCCAGCAGCCAAGTCGTGGAAAACATTCAGTACTTC. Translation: CASSQVVENIQYF.

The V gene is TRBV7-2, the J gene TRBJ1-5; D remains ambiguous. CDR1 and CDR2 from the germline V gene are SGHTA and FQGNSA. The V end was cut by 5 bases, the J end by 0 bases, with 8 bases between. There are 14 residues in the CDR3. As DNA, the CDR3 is TGTGCCAGCAGCAAATCGGGTAGCAATCAGCCCCAGCATTTT. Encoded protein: CASSKSGSNQPQHF.

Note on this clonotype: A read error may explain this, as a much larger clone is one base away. This CDR3 reads CASNTYEQYF. The CDR3 coding sequence is TGTGCCAGCAACACCTACGAGCAGTACTTC. This chain joins TRBV6-1 and TRBJ2-7; D remains ambiguous. The CDR3 consists of 10 residues. The germline V and J ends were trimmed by 7 bases and 2 bases, with 3 bases remaining between them. The V gene's germline CDR1 is MNHNS and CDR2 SASEGT.

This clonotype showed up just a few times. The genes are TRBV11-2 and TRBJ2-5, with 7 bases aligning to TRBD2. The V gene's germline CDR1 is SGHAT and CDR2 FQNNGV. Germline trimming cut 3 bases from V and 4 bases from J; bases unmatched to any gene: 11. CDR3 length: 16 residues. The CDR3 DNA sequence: TGTGCCAGCAGCTTTAGCGCCACCGCGGGAGTAGAGACCCAGTACTTC. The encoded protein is CASSFSATAGVETQYF.

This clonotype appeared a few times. The CDR3 DNA is TGCGCCAGCAGCGAATCCCTGGGGCCGCAGTACTTC. Its translation: CASSESLGPQYF. The V gene is TRBV10-1, the J gene TRBJ2-7, with D maybe TRBD1 (5 bases). V gave up 6 bases and J gave up 9 bases, with 15 bases separating them. The CDR3 has 12 amino acids. Germline CDR1 is WNHNN and CDR2 is SYGVQD (reference sequence).

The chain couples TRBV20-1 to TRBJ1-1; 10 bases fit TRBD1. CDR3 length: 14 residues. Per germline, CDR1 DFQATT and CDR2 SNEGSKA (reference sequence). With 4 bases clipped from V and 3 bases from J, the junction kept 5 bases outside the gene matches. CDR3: CSATRTGGYTEAFF. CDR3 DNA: TGCAGTGCTACAAGGACAGGGGGGTACACTGAAGCTTTCTTT.

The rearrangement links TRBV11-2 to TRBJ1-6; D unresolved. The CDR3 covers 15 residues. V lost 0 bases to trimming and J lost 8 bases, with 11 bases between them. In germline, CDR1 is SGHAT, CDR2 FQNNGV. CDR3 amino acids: CASSLDVRAYSPLHF. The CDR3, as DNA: TGTGCCAGCAGCTTAGACGTGAGGGCGTATTCACCCCTCCACTTT.

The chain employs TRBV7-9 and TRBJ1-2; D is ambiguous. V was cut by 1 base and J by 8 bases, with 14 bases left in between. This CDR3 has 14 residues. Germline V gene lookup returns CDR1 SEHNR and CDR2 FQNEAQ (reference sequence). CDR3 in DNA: TGTGCCAGCAGCTTAGTTTCGGACGTACGCGGCTACACCTTC. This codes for CASSLVSDVRGYTF.

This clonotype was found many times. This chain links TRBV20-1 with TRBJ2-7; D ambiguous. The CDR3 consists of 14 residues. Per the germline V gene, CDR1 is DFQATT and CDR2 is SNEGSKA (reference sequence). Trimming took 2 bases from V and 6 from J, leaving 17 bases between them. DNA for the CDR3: TGCAGTGCTAGATTTCCCCGGGCTTCATCCGAGCAGTACTTC. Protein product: CSARFPRASSEQYF.

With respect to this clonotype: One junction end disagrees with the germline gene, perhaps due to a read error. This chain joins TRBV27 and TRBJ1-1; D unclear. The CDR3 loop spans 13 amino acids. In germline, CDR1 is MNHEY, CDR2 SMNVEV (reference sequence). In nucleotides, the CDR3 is TGTGCCGGCAGTTTCCCCGGTAACACTGAAGCTTTCTTT. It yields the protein CAGSFPGNTEAFF.

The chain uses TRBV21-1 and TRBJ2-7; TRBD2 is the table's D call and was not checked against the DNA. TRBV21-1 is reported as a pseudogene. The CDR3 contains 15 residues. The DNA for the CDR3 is TGTGCCATGGGGAGTAGGGGTAATCAGTGCTACGAGCAGTACTTC. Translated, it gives CAMGSRGNQCYEQYF.

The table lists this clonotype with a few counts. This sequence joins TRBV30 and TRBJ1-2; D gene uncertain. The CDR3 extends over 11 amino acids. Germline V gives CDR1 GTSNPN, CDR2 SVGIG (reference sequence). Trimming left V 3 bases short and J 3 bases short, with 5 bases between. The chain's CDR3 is CAWSEDYGYTF. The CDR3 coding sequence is TGTGCCTGGAGCGAGGACTATGGCTACACCTTC.

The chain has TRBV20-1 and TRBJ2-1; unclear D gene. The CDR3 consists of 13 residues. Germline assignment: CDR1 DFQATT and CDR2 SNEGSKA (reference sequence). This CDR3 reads CSGRFGNYNEQFF. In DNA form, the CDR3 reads TGCAGCGGTCGTTTTGGGAACTACAATGAGCAGTTCTTC.